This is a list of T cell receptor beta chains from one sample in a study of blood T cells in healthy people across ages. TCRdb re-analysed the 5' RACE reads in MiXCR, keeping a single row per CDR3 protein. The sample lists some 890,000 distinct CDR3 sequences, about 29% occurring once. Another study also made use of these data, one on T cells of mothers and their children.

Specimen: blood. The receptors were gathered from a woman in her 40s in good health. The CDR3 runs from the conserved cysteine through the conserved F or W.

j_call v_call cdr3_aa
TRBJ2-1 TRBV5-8 CASSLENTNNEQFF
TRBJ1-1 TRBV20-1 CSAGAGTGYTNTEAFF
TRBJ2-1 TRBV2 CASSEGIRGRPYNEQFF
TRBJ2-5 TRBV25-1 CASSELGDGETQYF
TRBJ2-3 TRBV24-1 CATSDPLAEFTDTQYF
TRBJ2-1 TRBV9 CASSALAGANNEQFF
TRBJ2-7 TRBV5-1 CASSSRTGFHEQYF
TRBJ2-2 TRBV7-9 CASSPPGGSWTGELFF
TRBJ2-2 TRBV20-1 CSARDPGGQGGTGELFF
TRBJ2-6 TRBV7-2 CASSLASGFSGANVLTF
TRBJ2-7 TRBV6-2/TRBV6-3 CASNDRLTNSYEQYF
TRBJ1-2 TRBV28 CASSLWTGGGGYTF
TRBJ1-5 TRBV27 CASSFDGSNQPQHF
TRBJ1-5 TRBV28 CASSLGFGSGQPQHF
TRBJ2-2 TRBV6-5 CASSYWRGGSNTGELFF
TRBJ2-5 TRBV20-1 CSARQLVSPQETQYF